This TCR beta chain was recovered during a study of blood T cell repertoires in COVID-19. Study as a whole: PBMCs, B-cell-depleted T cells, or T cells provided the cDNA or gDNA that made up the material.

Original processing methods: Amplification with reference gene primers provided the estimates of nucleated cell counts. The assay was immunoSEQ multiplex PCR, and TCRdb's table has in-frame clones only and misses some. Clone size and the V and J calls come from that table; the DNA yielded D and trimming. Here the sample spans approximately 410,000 clones, 80% to 90% being singletons. Sequencing used peripheral blood. The TCR comes from a woman aged 25 to 39 with active or convalescent COVID-19.

The CDR3 DNA follows: TGTGCCAGCAGCGTAGGGGAGAGCACAGATACGCAGTATTTT. Its protein is CASSVGESTDTQYF. The V gene is TRBV9, the J gene TRBJ2-3; D perhaps matches TRBD2 (5 bases). The germline gives CDR1 SGDLS, CDR2 YYNGEE. The CDR3 contains 14 residues. Between the trimmed V and J ends, which lost 0 bases and 0 bases, there was a span of 5 bases.